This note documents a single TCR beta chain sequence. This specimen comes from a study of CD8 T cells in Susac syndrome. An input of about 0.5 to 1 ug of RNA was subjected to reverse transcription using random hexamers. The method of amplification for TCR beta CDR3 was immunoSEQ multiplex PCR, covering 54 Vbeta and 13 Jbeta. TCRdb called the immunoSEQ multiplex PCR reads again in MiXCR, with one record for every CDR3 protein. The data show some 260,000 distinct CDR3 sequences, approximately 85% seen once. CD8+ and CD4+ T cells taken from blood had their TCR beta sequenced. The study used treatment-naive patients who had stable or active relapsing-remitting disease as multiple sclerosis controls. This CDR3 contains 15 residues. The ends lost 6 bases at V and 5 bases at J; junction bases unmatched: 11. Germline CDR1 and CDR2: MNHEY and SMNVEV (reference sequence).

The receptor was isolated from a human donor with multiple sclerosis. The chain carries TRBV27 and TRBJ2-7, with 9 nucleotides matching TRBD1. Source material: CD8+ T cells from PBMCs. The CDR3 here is CASRTHRTGVNEQYF. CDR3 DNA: TGTGCCAGCAGAACCCACAGGACAGGGGTCAACGAGCAGTACTTC.